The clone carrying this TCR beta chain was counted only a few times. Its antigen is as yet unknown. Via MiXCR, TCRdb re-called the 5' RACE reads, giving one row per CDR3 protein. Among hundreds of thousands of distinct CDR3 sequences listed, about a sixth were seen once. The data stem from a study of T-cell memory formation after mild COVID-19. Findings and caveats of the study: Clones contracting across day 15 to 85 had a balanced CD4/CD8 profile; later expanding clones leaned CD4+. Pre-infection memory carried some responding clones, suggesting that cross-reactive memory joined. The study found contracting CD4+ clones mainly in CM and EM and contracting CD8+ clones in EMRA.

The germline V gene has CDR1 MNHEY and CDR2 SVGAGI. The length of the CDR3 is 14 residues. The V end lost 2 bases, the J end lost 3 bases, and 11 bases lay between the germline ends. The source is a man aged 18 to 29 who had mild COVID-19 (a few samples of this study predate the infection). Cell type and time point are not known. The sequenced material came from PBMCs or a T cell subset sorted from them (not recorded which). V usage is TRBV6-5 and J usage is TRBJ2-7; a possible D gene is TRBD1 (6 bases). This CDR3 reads CASSYPGADYEQYF. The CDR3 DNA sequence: TGTGCCAGCAGTTACCCAGGGGCCGACTACGAGCAGTACTTC.